This T cell receptor (beta chain) is drawn from a study of T cells in localized non-small cell lung cancer. Study findings and constraints: A higher density of T cells in blood coincided with extended overall survival. Among the top 100 tumor clones, a median approximately 62 appeared in adjacent lung.

Germline assignment: CDR1 SGHVS and CDR2 FQNEAQ. The CDR3 sequence is 14 residues long. The germline V and J ends were trimmed by 5 bases and 6 bases, with 13 bases remaining between them. In the case of this clone: Its antigen is currently unknown.

Sequenced by immunoSEQ multiplex PCR; TCRdb stores in-frame clones only, minus some. The sample lists 40,000 to 55,000 clones; 81% were seen once. The source material was peripheral blood mononuclear cells, sampled before any cancer treatment. The TCR originated in a man aged 35 to 69 with stage III lung adenocarcinoma. This chain links TRBV7-8 with TRBJ2-2; tentatively, D is TRBD1 or TRBD2 (5 bases each). The CDR3 is CASSEEVGAGELFF. CDR3 coding DNA: TGTGCCAGCAGCGAAGAGGTGGGGGCCGGGGAGCTGTTTTTT.